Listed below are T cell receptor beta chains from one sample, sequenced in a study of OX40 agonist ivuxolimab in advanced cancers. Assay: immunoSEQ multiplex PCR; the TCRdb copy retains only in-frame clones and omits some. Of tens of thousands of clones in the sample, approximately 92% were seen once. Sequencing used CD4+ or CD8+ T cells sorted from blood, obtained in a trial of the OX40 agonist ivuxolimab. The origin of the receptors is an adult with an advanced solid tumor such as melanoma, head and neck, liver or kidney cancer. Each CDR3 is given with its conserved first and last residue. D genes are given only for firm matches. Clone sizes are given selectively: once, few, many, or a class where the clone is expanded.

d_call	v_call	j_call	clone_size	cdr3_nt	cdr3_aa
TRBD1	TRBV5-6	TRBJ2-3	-	TGTGCCAGCAGCGTAGGGGGCCACGCAGATACGCAGTATTTT	CASSVGGHADTQYF
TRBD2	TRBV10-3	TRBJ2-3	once	TGTGCCATCAGTGATTCACTAGCGGGGGGGCCATATACGCAGTATTTT	CAISDSLAGGPYTQYF
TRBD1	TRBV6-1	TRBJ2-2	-	TGTGCCAGCGTGGACAGGGTTAACACCGGGGAGCTGTTTTTT	CASVDRVNTGELFF
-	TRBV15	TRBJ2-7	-	TGTGCCACCAGCAGAGGGCAGGGGAGTTTGCACGAGCAGTACTTC	CATSRGQGSLHEQYF
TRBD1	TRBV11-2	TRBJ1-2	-	TGTGCCAGCAGCGGACAGGGGCTTGGCTACACCTTC	CASSGQGLGYTF
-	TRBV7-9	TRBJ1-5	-	TGTGCCAGCAGCTCGCAAGATCAGCCCCAGCATTTT	CASSSQDQPQHF
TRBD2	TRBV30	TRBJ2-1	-	TGTGCCTGGAGGCTAACTAGCGGGGGTAGCTCCTACAATGAGCAGTTCTTC	CAWRLTSGGSSYNEQFF
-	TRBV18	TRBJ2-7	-	TGTGCCAGCTCACCTAGGGGGGCTAATCGACAGGACGAGCAGTACTTC	CASSPRGANRQDEQYF
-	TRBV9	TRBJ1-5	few	TGTGCCAGCAGCGTAAACAGCAATCAGCCCCAGCATTTT	CASSVNSNQPQHF
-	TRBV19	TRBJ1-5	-	TGTGCCAGTAGTATAGTGGGGGGCCCCAGCAATCAGCCCCAGCATTTT	CASSIVGGPSNQPQHF
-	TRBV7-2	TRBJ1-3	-	TGTGCCAGCAGCGAAGCCGTCGGCTCTGGAAACACCATATATTTT	CASSEAVGSGNTIYF
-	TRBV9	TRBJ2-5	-	TGTGCCAGCAGCGTAACCGGGGACGTAAAGGAGCAGTACTTC	CASSVTGDVKEQYF
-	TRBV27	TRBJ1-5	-	TGTGCCAGCAGTTCAGGAGGTGGAAATCAGCCCCAGCATTTT	CASSSGGGNQPQHF
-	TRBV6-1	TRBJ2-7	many	TGTGCCAGCAGTGAAGGAACAGACTCCTACGAGCAGTACTTC	CASSEGTDSYEQYF
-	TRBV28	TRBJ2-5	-	TGTGCCAGCAGACCCCCGTGGGGGCCCCAAGAGACCCAGTACTTC	CASRPPWGPQETQYF
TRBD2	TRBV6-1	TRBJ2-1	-	TGTGCCAGCACTAGAGCGGGAAAGAGGGATGAGCAGTTCTTC	CASTRAGKRDEQFF
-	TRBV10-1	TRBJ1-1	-	TGCGCCAGCAGTGAGAGGAAGGGAAGCGCTGAAGCTTTCTTT	CASSERKGSAEAFF
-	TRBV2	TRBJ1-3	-	TGTGCCAGCATAAGACCTACGGGAGGAAACACCATATATTTT	CASIRPTGGNTIYF